This passage covers 2 T cell receptor beta chains from one sample sequenced in a study of blood T cells in healthy people across ages. Alongside a J-beta primer mix, a sample-barcoded 5' primer served in a second PCR lasting about 7 to 11 cycles. Each CDR3 protein is one row after TCRdb ran MiXCR on the 5' RACE reads. The sample has over 600,000 distinct CDR3 sequences; around 50% are singletons. The sequencing sample was made of blood. Receptors were obtained from a man older than 75 in good health.

The chain carries TRBV20-1 and TRBJ2-5, with TRBD2 matching 13 bases. V shed 4 bases, J shed 4 bases, and the junction held 3 bases outside the gene matches. The CDR3 spans 14 residues. CDR1 and CDR2 (germline): DFQATT, SNEGSKA (reference sequence). CDR3 DNA sequence: TGCAGTGCTAAGGGACTAGCGGGATTAGAGACCCAGTACTTC. It encodes CSAKGLAGLETQYF.

The chain combines TRBV5-1 with TRBJ2-7, with TRBD2 as a possible D gene (6 bases). This CDR3 spans 15 amino acids. The germline V and J ends were trimmed by 0 bases and 5 bases, with 15 bases remaining between them. Germline CDR1 SGHRS, CDR2 YFSETQ. The CDR3 protein is CASSLAGLLADEQYF. The CDR3 nucleotides read TGCGCCAGCAGCTTGGCCGGACTACTGGCGGACGAGCAGTACTTC.